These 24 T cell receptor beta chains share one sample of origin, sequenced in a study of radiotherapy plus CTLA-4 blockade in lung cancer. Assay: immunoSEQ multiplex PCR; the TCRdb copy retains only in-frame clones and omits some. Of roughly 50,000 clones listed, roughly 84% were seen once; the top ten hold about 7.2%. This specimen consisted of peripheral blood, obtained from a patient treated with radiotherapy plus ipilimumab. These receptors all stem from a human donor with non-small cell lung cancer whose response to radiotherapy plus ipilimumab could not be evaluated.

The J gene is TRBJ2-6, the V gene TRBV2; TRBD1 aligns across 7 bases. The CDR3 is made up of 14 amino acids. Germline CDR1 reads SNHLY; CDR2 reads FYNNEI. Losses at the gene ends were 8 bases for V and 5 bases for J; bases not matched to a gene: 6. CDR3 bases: TGTGCCAGCGATCGACAGGGCCGGGCCAACGTCCTGACTTTC. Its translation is CASDRQGRANVLTF.

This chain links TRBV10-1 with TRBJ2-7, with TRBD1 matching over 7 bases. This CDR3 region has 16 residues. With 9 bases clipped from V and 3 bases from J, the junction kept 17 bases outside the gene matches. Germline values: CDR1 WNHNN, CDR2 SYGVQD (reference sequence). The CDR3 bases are TGCGCCAGTTCTGAAGAAGGGGGCCCATCCGACTACGAGCAGTACTTC. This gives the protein CASSEEGGPSDYEQYF.

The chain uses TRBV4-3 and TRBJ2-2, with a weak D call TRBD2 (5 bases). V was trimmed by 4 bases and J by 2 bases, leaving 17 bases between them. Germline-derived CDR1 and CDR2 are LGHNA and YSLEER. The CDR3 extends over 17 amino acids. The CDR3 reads CASSLEGGGGNTGELFF. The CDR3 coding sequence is TGCGCCAGCAGCCTCGAAGGAGGAGGAGGAAACACCGGGGAGCTGTTTTTT.

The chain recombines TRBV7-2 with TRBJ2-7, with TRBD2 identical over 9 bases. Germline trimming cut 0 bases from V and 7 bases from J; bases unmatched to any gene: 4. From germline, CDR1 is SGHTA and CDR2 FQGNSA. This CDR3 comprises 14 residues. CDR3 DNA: TGTGCCAGCAGCTTAGCGTTTAGCGGGGGTGAGCAGTACTTC. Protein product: CASSLAFSGGEQYF.

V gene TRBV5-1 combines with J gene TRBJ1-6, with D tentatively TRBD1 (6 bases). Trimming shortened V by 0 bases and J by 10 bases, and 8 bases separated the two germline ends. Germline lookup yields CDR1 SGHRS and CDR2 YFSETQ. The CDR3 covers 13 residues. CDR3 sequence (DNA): TGCGCCAGCAGCTTGGAGGGGGGGTCACCCCTCCACTTT. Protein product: CASSLEGGSPLHF.

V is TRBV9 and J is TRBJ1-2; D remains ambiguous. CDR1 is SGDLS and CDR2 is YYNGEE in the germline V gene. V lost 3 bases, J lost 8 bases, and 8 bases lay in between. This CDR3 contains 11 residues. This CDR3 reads CASSATGGYTF. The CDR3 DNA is TGTGCCAGCAGCGCCACGGGGGGCTACACCTTC.

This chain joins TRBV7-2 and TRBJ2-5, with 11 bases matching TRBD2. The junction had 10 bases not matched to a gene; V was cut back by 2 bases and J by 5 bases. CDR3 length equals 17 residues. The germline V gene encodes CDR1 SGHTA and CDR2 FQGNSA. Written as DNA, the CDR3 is TGTGCCAGCAGCTTAAGAGTAGCGGGGGGGTTGGCGGAGACCCAGTACTTC. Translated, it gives CASSLRVAGGLAETQYF.

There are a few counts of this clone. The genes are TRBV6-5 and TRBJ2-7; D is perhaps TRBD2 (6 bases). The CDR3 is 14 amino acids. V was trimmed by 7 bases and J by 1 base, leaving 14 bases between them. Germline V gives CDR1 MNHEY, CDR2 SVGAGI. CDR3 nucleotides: TGTGCCAGCAAGCCGGGACTTTCATCCTACGAGCAGTACTTC. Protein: CASKPGLSSYEQYF.

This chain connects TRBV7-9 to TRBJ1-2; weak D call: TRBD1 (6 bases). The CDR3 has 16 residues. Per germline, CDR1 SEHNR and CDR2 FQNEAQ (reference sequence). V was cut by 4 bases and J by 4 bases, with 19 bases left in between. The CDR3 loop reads CASSSRQDLPPYGYTF. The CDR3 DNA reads TGTGCCAGCAGCTCCCGACAGGATTTACCACCCTATGGCTACACCTTC. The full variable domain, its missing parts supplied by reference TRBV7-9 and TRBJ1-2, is DTGVSQNPRHKITKRGQNVTFRCDPISEHNRLYWYRQTLGQGPEFLTYFQNEAQLEKSRLLSDRFSAERPKGSFSTLEIQRTEQGDSAMYLCASSSRQDLPPYGYTFGSGTRLTVV.

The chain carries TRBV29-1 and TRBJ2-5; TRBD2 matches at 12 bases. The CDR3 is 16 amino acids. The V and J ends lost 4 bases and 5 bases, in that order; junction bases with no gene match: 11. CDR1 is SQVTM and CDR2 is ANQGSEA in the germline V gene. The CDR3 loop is CSVVLAGGLGRETQYF. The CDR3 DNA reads TGCAGCGTTGTGCTAGCGGGAGGGCTTGGGCGTGAGACCCAGTACTTC.

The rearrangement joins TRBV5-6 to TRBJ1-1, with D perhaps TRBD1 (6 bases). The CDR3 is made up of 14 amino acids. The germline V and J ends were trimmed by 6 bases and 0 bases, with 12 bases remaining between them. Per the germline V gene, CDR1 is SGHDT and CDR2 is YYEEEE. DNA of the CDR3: TGTGCCAGCACACCTACAGGGATGAACACTGAAGCTTTCTTT. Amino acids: CASTPTGMNTEAFF.

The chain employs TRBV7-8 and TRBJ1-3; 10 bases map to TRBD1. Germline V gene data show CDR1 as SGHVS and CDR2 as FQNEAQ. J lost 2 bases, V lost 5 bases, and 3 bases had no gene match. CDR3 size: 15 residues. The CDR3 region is CASSPGTGAGNTIYF. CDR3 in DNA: TGTGCCAGCAGCCCCGGGACAGGGGCTGGAAACACCATATATTTT.

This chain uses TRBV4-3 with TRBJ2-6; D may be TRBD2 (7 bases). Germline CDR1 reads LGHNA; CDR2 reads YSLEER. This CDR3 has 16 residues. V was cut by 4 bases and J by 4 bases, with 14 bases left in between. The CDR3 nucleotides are TGCGCCAGCAGCCCCTACGGGGGGCCAGGGGCCAACGTCCTGACTTTC. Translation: CASSPYGGPGANVLTF.

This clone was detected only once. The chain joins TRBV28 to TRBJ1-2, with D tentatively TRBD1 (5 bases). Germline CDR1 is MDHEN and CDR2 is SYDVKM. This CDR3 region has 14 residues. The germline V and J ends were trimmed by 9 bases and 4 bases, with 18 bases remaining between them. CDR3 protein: CASGSAGTFYGYTF. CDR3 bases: TGTGCCAGTGGCTCGGCTGGGACTTTCTATGGCTACACCTTC.

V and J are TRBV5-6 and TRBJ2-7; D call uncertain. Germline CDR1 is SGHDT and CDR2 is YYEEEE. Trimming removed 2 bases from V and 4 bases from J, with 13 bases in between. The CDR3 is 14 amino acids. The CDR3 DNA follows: TGTGCCAGCAGCTTCTTCGGCAGGCTATACGAGCAGTACTTC. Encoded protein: CASSFFGRLYEQYF.

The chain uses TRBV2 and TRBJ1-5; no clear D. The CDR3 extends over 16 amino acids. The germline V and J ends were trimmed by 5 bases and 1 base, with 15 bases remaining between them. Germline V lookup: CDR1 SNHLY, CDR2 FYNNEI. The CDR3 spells CASSWSGSGSNQPQHF. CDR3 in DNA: TGTGCCAGCAGTTGGTCGGGGTCTGGGAGCAATCAGCCCCAGCATTTT.

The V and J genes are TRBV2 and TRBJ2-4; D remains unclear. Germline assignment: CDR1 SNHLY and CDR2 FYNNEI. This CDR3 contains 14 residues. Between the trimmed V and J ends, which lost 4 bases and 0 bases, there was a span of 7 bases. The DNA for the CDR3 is TGTGCCAGCAGTGTGCTACTAGCCAAAAACATTCAGTACTTC. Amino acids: CASSVLLAKNIQYF. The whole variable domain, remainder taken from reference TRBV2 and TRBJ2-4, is EPEVTQTPSHQVTQMGQEVILRCVPISNHLYFYWYRQILGQKVEFLVSFYNNEISEKSEIFDDQFSVERPDGSNFTLKIRSTKLEDSAMYFCASSVLLAKNIQYFGAGTRLSVL.

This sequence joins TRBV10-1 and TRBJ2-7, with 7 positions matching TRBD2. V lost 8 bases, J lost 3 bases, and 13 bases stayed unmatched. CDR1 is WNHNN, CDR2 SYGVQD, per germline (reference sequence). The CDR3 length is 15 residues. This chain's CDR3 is CASLTHSSGLYEQYF. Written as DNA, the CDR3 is TGCGCCAGCCTGACCCACTCTAGCGGCCTCTACGAGCAGTACTTC.

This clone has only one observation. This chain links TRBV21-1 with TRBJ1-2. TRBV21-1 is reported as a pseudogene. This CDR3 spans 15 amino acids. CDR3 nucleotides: TGTGCCAGCCCCGAGCCCGGGGAACGGAACTATGGCTACACCTTC. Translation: CASPEPGERNYGYTF.

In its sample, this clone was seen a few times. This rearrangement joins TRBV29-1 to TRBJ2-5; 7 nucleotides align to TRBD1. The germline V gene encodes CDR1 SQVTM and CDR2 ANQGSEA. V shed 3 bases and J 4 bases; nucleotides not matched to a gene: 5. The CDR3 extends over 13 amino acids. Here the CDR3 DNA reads TGCAGCGTTGAGGTAGGGGGCGCAGAGACCCAGTACTTC. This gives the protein CSVEVGGAETQYF.

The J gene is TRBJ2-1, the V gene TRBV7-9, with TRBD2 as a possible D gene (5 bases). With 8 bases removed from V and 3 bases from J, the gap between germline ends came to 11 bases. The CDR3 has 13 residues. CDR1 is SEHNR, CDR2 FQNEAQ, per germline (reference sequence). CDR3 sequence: CASQQGSYNEQFF. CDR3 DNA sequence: TGTGCCAGCCAACAAGGGAGCTACAATGAGCAGTTCTTC.

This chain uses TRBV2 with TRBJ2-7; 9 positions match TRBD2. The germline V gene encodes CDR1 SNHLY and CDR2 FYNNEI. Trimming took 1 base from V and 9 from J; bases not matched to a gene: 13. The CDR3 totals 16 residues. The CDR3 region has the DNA TGTGCCAGCAGTGAAGGCGGGGGGGCCAAGGTAACCGTGCAGTACTTC. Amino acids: CASSEGGGAKVTVQYF.

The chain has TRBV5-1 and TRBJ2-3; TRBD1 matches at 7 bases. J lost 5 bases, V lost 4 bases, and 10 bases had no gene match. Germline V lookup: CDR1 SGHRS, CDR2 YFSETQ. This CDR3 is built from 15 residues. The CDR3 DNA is TGCGCCAGCAGCCAAAGGGACAGTTCTAAAGATACGCAGTATTTT. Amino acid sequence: CASSQRDSSKDTQYF.

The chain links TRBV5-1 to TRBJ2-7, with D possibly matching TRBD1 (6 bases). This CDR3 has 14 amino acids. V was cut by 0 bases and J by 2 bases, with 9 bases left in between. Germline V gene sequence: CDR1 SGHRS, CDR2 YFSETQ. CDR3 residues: CASSLDPGAYEQYF. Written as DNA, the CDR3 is TGCGCCAGCAGCTTGGACCCAGGGGCCTACGAGCAGTACTTC.